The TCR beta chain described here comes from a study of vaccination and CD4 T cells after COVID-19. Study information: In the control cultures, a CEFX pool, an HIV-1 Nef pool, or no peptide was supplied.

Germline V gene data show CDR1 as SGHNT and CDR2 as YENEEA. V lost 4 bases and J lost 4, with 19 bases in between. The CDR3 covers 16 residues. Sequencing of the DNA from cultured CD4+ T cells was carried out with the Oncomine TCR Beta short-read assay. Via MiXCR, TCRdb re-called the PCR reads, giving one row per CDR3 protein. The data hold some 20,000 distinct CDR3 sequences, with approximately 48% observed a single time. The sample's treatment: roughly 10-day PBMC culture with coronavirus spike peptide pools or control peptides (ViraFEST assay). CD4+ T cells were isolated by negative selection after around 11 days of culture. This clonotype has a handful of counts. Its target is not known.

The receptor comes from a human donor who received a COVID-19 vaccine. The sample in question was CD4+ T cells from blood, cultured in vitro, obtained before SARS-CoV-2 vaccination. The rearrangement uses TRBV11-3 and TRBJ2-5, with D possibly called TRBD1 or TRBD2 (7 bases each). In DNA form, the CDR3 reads TGTGCCAGCAGCTCGCCAGGGGGGGGGACGGGAGAGACCCAGTACTTC. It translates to CASSSPGGGTGETQYF.